The rows below give T cell receptor beta chains drawn from one sample of a study of T cell changes during pregnancy in multiple sclerosis. Method: immunoSEQ multiplex PCR; TCRdb's copy keeps in-frame clones and lacks some. The sample contains 35,000 to 45,000 clones, 90% of which appear only once. The sample consisted of peripheral blood, taken in the third trimester of pregnancy. The receptors originated from a female donor in good health, enrolled as a control in a pregnancy study. The CDR3 runs from the conserved cysteine through the conserved F or W. Fields, in order: J gene, V gene, D gene, clone size, CDR3 protein, CDR3 DNA. D genes are given only for firm matches. Clone size is stated in some rows and not others, as once, few, many or a class when expanded.

TRBJ2-7	TRBV5-1	-	-	CASSLDVGSYEQYF	TGCGCCAGCAGCTTGGATGTCGGCTCCTACGAGCAGTACTTC
TRBJ2-5	TRBV5-1	TRBD1	-	CASSGTGGKETQYF	TGCGCCAGCAGCGGAACAGGGGGGAAAGAGACCCAGTACTTC
TRBJ1-1	TRBV7-3	-	-	CASSLRPGLTPTEAFF	TGTGCCAGCAGCTTAAGGCCGGGTCTGACCCCTACTGAAGCTTTCTTT
TRBJ1-1	TRBV5-1	TRBD1	-	CASSLQGQGDTEAFF	TGCGCCAGCAGCTTACAGGGGCAGGGGGACACTGAAGCTTTCTTT
TRBJ1-2	TRBV5-1	TRBD1	-	CASSSGTGAIGGGYTF	TGCGCCAGCAGCTCCGGGACAGGGGCGATCGGGGGCGGCTACACCTTC
TRBJ2-2	TRBV5-8	TRBD1	-	CASSGTGVVTGELFF	TGTGCCAGCAGCGGGACAGGGGTAGTAACCGGGGAGCTGTTTTTT
TRBJ1-3	TRBV28	-	once	CASSLGSFFSGNTIYF	TGTGCCAGCAGTTTGGGCAGTTTTTTCTCTGGAAACACCATATATTTT
TRBJ2-7	TRBV7-9	TRBD2	-	CAATSGSYEQYF	TGTGCCGCGACTAGCGGGAGCTACGAGCAGTACTTC
TRBJ2-7	TRBV7-9	-	-	CASTRGTGYYEQYF	TGTGCCAGCACCCGGGGAACGGGGTACTACGAGCAGTACTTC
TRBJ2-7	TRBV27	TRBD1	once	CASSLFPGQGSYEQYF	TGTGCCAGCAGTTTATTTCCGGGACAGGGCTCCTACGAGCAGTACTTC
TRBJ1-1	TRBV7-3	-	-	CASSPQVNTEAFF	TGTGCCAGCAGCCCACAGGTGAACACTGAAGCTTTCTTT
TRBJ2-7	TRBV6-5	-	-	CASSYSLDYEQYF	TGTGCCAGCAGTTACTCGTTAGACTACGAGCAGTACTTC
TRBJ2-3	TRBV4-3	TRBD2	-	CASSPVRGGADTQYF	TGCGCCAGCAGCCCCGTGCGGGGGGGCGCAGATACGCAGTATTTT
TRBJ1-5	TRBV7-2	-	-	CASSLDPSQPQHF	TGTGCCAGCAGCTTAGATCCCAGTCAGCCCCAGCATTTT
TRBJ1-2	TRBV4-2	-	-	CASSQGRGRSYGYTF	TGTGCCAGCAGCCAAGGGCGGGGGCGAAGCTATGGCTACACCTTC
TRBJ1-1	TRBV5-4	TRBD1	-	CASSLPGQGFPEAFF	TGTGCCAGCAGCCTCCCGGGACAGGGCTTTCCTGAAGCTTTCTTT
TRBJ2-5	TRBV9	-	-	CASSPHPGETQYF	TGTGCCAGCAGCCCCCACCCCGGGGAGACCCAGTACTTC
TRBJ1-1	TRBV2	-	few	CASSELGGREAFF	TGTGCCAGCAGTGAGTTAGGGGGTCGGGAAGCTTTCTTT
TRBJ1-4	TRBV18	-	once	CASSRITNEKLFF	TGTGCCAGCTCGCGAATAACTAATGAAAAACTGTTTTTT
TRBJ2-5	TRBV5-1	-	-	CASSYTTGETQYF	TGCGCCAGCAGCTACACTACAGGGGAGACCCAGTACTTC
TRBJ1-1	TRBV18	-	-	CASSPDGLGNTEAFF	TGTGCCAGCTCACCAGACGGGTTGGGGAACACTGAAGCTTTCTTT
TRBJ2-7	TRBV7-8	TRBD2	-	CASSLTRGSDYEQYF	TGTGCCAGCAGCTTGACACGCGGGAGTGATTACGAGCAGTACTTC
TRBJ1-2	TRBV19	-	once	CASSNGHTGGYGYTF	TGTGCCAGTAGTAACGGACATACCGGAGGGTATGGCTACACCTTC
TRBJ1-6	TRBV19	TRBD1	few	CASAELDRGNSPLHF	TGTGCCAGTGCCGAACTGGACAGGGGGAATTCACCCCTCCACTTT
TRBJ1-2	TRBV7-2	-	once	CASSLMGSWGYTF	TGTGCCAGCAGTCTAATGGGCAGCTGGGGCTACACCTTC
TRBJ2-1	TRBV27	-	-	CASSSEGGGRNNEQFF	TGTGCCAGCAGTTCCGAGGGGGGAGGGCGAAACAATGAGCAGTTCTTC
TRBJ2-7	TRBV7-2	TRBD2	-	CASSLGVAGAGYEQYF	TGTGCCAGCAGCCTAGGGGTAGCGGGGGCCGGCTACGAGCAGTACTTC
TRBJ2-7	TRBV4-1	-	once	CASSQEGRPSNEQYF	TGCGCCAGCAGCCAAGAGGGGAGGCCTAGCAACGAGCAGTACTTC
TRBJ2-1	TRBV5-1	TRBD2	once	CASSLARTSGSYSSYNEQFF	TGCGCCAGCAGCTTGGCTAGGACTAGCGGGTCTTATAGCTCCTACAATGAGCAGTTCTTC
TRBJ2-3	TRBV30	TRBD2	-	CAWSVRSGATDTQYF	TGTGCCTGGAGTGTACGTAGCGGGGCCACAGATACGCAGTATTTT
TRBJ1-6	TRBV10-3	-	-	CAITGGVEPLHF	TGTGCCATCACCGGCGGGGTCGAGCCCCTCCACTTT
TRBJ1-3	TRBV6-1	-	-	CASSGAGGNTIYF	TGTGCCAGCAGTGGCGCAGGGGGAAACACCATATATTTT
TRBJ2-1	TRBV25-1	-	-	CASRGLGREQFF	TGTGCCAGCAGGGGCTTGGGCAGGGAGCAGTTCTTC
TRBJ2-2	TRBV5-1	-	-	CASSLEPRGSPAGELFF	TGCGCCAGCAGCTTGGAGCCCCGGGGAAGTCCCGCCGGGGAGCTGTTTTTT
TRBJ2-7	TRBV7-6	-	-	CASSAYGLPEQYF	TGTGCCAGCAGCGCCTACGGACTCCCCGAGCAGTACTTC
TRBJ1-4	TRBV7-9	-	-	CASSPPGAGNEKLFF	TGTGCCAGCAGCCCGCCAGGGGCAGGTAATGAAAAACTGTTTTTT
TRBJ2-1	TRBV5-5	-	-	CASSLETHNEQFF	TGTGCCAGCAGCTTGGAAACTCACAATGAGCAGTTCTTC